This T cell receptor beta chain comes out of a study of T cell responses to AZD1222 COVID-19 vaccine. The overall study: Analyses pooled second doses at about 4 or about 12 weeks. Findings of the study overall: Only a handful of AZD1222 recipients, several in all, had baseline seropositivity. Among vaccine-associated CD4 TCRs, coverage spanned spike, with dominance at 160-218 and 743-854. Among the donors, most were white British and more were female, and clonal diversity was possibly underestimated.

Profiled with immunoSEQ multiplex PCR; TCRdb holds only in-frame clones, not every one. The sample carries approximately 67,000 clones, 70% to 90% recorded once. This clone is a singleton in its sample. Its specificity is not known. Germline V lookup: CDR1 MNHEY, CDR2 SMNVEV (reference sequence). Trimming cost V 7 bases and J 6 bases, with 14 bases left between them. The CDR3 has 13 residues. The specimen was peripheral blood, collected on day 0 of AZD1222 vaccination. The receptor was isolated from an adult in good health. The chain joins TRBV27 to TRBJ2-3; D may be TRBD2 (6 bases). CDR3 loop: CASTVRRGDTQYF. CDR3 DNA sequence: TGTGCCAGCACTGTGCGACGGGGGGATACGCAGTATTTT.